This TCR beta chain was captured in a study of blood T cell repertoires in COVID-19. Turning to the study itself: T cells, B-cell-depleted T cells, or PBMCs supplied cDNA or gDNA.

TCRdb's table, derived via immunoSEQ multiplex PCR, lists solely in-frame clones and lacks some. The data show 300,000 to 450,000 clones, with 80% to 90% seen just once and roughly 0.99% held by the top ten. Symptom resolution, clearance, or two negative PCRs marked the recovered donors of Cohort 3. J lost 1 base, V lost 3 bases, and 10 bases had no gene match. The CDR3 is 19 residues long. CDR1 is KGHSH, CDR2 LQKENI, per germline. The chain joins TRBV18 to TRBJ2-1, with 12 nucleotides matching TRBD2. The sample consisted of PBMCs or T cells enriched from blood (not recorded which). The TCR originated in a man aged 18 to 35 who had recovered from COVID-19. DNA of the CDR3: TGTGCCAGCTCACCTCGACTAGCGGGGGCCCGTACTTCCTACAATGAGCAGTTCTTC. Its translation is CASSPRLAGARTSYNEQFF.